The entry below describes one T cell receptor beta chain. This specimen comes from a study of blood T cell repertoires in COVID-19. Method: immunoSEQ multiplex PCR; TCRdb's copy keeps in-frame clones and lacks some. This sample has about 190,000 clones, with about nine tenths found just once. The CDR3 length is 14 residues. Per the germline V gene, CDR1 is MNHEY and CDR2 is SMNVEV (reference sequence). V lost 2 bases and J 10 bases, leaving 12 bases between the germline ends. The sequenced sample was peripheral blood. The J gene is TRBJ1-6, the V gene TRBV27; D is unresolved. This clonotype was sampled from a man younger than 30 with active or convalescent COVID-19. The CDR3 DNA reads TGTGCCAGCAGTTTAAGCGGGGTTCGGTCACCCCTCCACTTT. It encodes CASSLSGVRSPLHF.